The 7 T cell receptor beta chains presented below share a single source sample, sequenced in a study of cytomegalovirus exposure and HLA in healthy donors. Primers included in the PCR were 60 Vbeta and 13 Jbeta primers. Some clones are missing from TCRdb's copy, which holds only in-frame ones; the method was immunoSEQ multiplex PCR. Among some 100,000 clones listed, 75% to 85% were seen once. Sample: PBMCs. These receptors originate from a female donor in good health and CMV-seropositive.

The CDR3 sequence is CASSQDRAAGKGETQYF. DNA for the CDR3: TGCGCCAGCAGCCAAGATCGGGCAGCGGGGAAAGGAGAGACCCAGTACTTC. The chain couples TRBV4-3 to TRBJ2-5; 7 bases map to TRBD2. The CDR3 loop spans 17 amino acids. Trimming removed 0 bases from V and 4 bases from J; junction bases left unmatched: 11. Per the germline V gene, CDR1 is LGHNA and CDR2 is YSLEER.

The V call is TRBV30, the J call TRBJ1-1, with TRBD1 matching 8 bases. The V segment lost 6 bases and the J segment 7 bases; nucleotides outside the gene matches: 7. Germline loops: CDR1 GTSNPN, CDR2 SVGIG (reference sequence). The CDR3 sequence is 12 residues long. CDR3 region: CACRRGQDEAFF. CDR3 bases: TGTGCCTGCCGAAGGGGACAGGATGAAGCTTTCTTT.

The V and J genes are TRBV5-1 and TRBJ2-4; 10 positions match TRBD1. The V gene end was trimmed by 5 bases and the J gene end by 8 bases; junction bases not matched to a gene: 7. The CDR3 runs 14 residues. Per the germline V gene, CDR1 is SGHRS and CDR2 is YFSETQ. CDR3 sequence (DNA): TGCGCCAGCAGTCCGACCGGGACAGGGGACATTCAGTACTTC. Encoded protein: CASSPTGTGDIQYF. The complete variable domain, with remaining parts taken from reference TRBV5-1 and TRBJ2-4, reads KAGVTQTPRYLIKTRGQQVTLSCSPISGHRSVSWYQQTPGQGLQFLFEYFSETQRNKGNFPGRFSGRQFSNSRSEMNVSTLELGDSALYLCASSPTGTGDIQYFGAGTRLSVL.

This clone was found a few times. The J gene is TRBJ2-3, the V gene TRBV29-1; no definite D call. CDR1 is SQVTM, CDR2 ANQGSEA, per germline. This CDR3 contains 12 residues. The V end lost 0 bases, the J end lost 5 bases, and 6 bases lay between the germline ends. This chain's CDR3 is CSVEEIRDTQYF. CDR3 sequence (DNA): TGCAGCGTTGAAGAGATCAGAGATACGCAGTATTTT.

This rearrangement joins TRBV5-5 to TRBJ2-1; 11 bases fit TRBD2. The CDR3 covers 18 residues. The germline V gene has CDR1 SGHKS and CDR2 YYEKEE (reference sequence). Losses at the gene ends were 2 bases for V and 0 bases for J; bases not matched to a gene: 7. The CDR3 DNA reads as TGTGCCAGCAGCTTCCCCGGGACTAGCGGTAGCTCCTACAATGAGCAGTTCTTC. Protein: CASSFPGTSGSSYNEQFF. Full variable domain (missing parts from reference TRBV5-5 and TRBJ2-1): DAGVTQSPTHLIKTRGQQVTLRCSPISGHKSVSWYQQVLGQGPQFIFQYYEKEERGRGNFPDRFSARQFPNYSSELNVNALLLGDSALYLCASSFPGTSGSSYNEQFFGPGTRLTVL.

The genes are TRBV19 and TRBJ2-3, with 8 bases matching TRBD1. The CDR3 contains 15 residues. V was pared by 4 bases and J by 4 bases, with 7 bases of the junction left unmatched. Germline-derived CDR1 and CDR2 are LNHDA and SQIVND (reference sequence). The CDR3 reads CASSTRTGFADTQYF. The CDR3 DNA reads as TGTGCCAGTAGTACACGGACAGGGTTCGCAGATACGCAGTATTTT.

This clone appeared a single time. One junction end does not reproduce the germline sequence, and a read error may be involved. The chain is built from TRBV5-1 and TRBJ2-4; no reliable D call. This CDR3 has 11 amino acids. From germline, CDR1 is SGHRS and CDR2 YFSETQ. CDR3 region: CASSFQNSQYF. The CDR3, as DNA: TGCGCCAGCAGCTTTCAAAACAGTCAGTACTTC. Complete variable domain (other parts from reference TRBV5-1 and TRBJ2-4): KAGVTQTPRYLIKTRGQQVTLSCSPISGHRSVSWYQQTPGQGLQFLFEYFSETQRNKGNFPGRFSGRQFSNSRSEMNVSTLELGDSALYLCASSFQNSQYFGAGTRLSVL.